This T cell receptor (beta chain) was identified during a study of blood T cells in healthy people across ages. Study background: About one barcoded beta molecule per two T cells was captured by template switching. Broader study findings: In older individuals, TCR beta diversity per million T cells was lower, falling roughly linearly with age.

Every sample gave at least 5 micrograms of total RNA when it was extracted. With 0 bases clipped from V and 6 bases from J, the junction kept 8 bases outside the gene matches. This CDR3 is 17 amino acids long. The germline CDR1 and CDR2 sequences are LGHNA and YNFKEQ. Details on this clonotype: The antigen is undetermined.

Together with a sample-barcoded 5' primer, a J-beta primer mix was included in a second PCR lasting about 6 to 11 cycles. TCRdb called the 5' RACE reads again in MiXCR, with one record for every CDR3 protein. The sample has hundreds of thousands of distinct CDR3 sequences, roughly 32% seen once. The receptor was isolated from a woman aged 80 or over in good health. This chain uses TRBV4-2 with TRBJ2-1; TRBD2 matches at 10 bases. The sample was blood. The CDR3 loop reads CASSQDGAGGPGNEQFF. DNA of the CDR3: TGTGCCAGCAGCCAAGACGGAGCGGGAGGGCCGGGCAATGAGCAGTTCTTC.